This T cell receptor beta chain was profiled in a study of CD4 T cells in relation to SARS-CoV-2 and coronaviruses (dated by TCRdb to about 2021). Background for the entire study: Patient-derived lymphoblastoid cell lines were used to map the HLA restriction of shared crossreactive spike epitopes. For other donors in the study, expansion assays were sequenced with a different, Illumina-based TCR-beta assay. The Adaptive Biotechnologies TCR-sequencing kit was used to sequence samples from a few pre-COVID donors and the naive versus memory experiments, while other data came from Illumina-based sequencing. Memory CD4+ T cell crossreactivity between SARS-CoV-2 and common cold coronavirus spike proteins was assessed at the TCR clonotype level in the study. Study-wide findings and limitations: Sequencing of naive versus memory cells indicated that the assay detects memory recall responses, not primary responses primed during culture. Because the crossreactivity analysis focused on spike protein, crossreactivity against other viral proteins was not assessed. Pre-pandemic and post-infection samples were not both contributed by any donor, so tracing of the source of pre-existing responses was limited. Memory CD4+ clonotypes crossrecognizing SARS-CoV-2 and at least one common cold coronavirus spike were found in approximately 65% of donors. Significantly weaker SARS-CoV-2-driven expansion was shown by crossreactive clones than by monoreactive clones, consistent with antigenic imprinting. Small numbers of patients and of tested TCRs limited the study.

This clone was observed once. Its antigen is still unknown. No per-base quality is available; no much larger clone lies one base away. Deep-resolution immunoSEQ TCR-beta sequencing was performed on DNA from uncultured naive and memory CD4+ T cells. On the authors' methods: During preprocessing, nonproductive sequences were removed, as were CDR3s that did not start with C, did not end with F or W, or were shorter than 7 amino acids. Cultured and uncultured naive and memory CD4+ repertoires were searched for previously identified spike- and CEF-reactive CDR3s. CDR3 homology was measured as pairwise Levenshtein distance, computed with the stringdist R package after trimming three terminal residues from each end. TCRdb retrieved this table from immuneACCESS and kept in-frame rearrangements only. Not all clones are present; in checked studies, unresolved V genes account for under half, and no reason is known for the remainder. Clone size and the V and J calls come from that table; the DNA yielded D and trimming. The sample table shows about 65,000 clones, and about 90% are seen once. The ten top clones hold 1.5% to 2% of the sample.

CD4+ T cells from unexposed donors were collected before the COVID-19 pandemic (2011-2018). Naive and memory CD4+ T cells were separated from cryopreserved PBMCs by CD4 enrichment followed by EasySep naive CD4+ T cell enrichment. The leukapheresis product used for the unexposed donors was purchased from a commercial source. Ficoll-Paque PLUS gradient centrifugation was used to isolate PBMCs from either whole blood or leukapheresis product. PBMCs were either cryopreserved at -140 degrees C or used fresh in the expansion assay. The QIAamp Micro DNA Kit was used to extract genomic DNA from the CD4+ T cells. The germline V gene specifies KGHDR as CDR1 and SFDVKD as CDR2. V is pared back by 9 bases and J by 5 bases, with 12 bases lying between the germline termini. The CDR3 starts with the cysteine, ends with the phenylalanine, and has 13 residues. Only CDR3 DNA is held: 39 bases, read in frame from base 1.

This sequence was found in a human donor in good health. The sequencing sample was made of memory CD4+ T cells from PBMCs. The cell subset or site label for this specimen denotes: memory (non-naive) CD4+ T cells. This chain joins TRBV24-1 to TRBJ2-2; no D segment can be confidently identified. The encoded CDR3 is CATSIDGTGELFF. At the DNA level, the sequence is TGTGCCACCTCCATAGACGGGACCGGGGAGCTGTTTTTT.